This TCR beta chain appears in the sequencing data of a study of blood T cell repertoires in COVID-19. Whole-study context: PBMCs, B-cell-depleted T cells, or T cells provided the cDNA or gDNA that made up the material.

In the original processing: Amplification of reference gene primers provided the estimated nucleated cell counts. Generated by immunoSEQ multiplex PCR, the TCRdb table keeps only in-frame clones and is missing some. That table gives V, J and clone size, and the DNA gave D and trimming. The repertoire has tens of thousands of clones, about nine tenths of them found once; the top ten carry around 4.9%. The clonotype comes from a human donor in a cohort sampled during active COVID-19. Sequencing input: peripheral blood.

CDR3 DNA sequence: TGTGCCAGCAGCCAAGTAGGGACAGTACCCTGTGGCTACACCTTC. Protein: CASSQVGTVPCGYTF. The chain combines TRBV3-1 (or the pseudogene TRBV3-2) with TRBJ1-2; 7 positions agree with TRBD1. The germline V gene has CDR1 LGHDT and CDR2 YNNKEL (reference sequence). V lost 1 base, J lost 7 bases, and 9 bases stayed unmatched. The CDR3 has 15 residues.